A selection of T cell receptor beta chains follows, all from one sample in a study of T cells in Graves' hyperthyroidism and ophthalmopathy. TCRdb fed the multiplex PCR reads into MiXCR, producing one record per CDR3 protein. The sample holds 650,000 to 850,000 distinct CDR3 sequences, approximately 19% seen once. Sequencing was performed on blood. These receptors were obtained from a woman between 45 and 60 years old with Graves' hyperthyroidism that later progressed to Graves' ophthalmopathy. CDR3s include the opening cysteine and the closing phenylalanine or tryptophan. D genes are given only for firm matches. Clone size is not always given. Where it is, it says once, few, many or a class for expanded clones.

j_gene	abundance	v_gene	d_gene	CDR3nt	CDR3aa
TRBJ2-2	many	TRBV5-5	.	TGTGCCAGCAGCTTTGAGGTACACACCGGGGAGCTGTTTTTT	CASSFEVHTGELFF
TRBJ2-5	many	TRBV7-9	.	TGTGCCAGCAGCTTCTTAGGGCATCAAGAGACCCAGTACTTC	CASSFLGHQETQYF
TRBJ1-1	.	TRBV15	TRBD1	TGTGCCACCAGCAGGGGACAGGGGCCCACTGAAGCTTTCTTT	CATSRGQGPTEAFF
TRBJ1-1	.	TRBV19	.	TGTGCCAGTAGTATGACGGAGGACACTGAAGCTTTCTTT	CASSMTEDTEAFF
TRBJ2-3	few	TRBV27	TRBD2	TGTGCCAGCAGTTTATGGAGTAGCGGGGGACCTGGGGATACGCAGTATTTT	CASSLWSSGGPGDTQYF
TRBJ1-5	once	TRBV10-3	.	TGTGCCATCAGTGAGGCAGGTAGCAATCAGCCCCAGCATTTT	CAISEAGSNQPQHF
TRBJ2-1	many	TRBV20-1	.	TGCAGTGCTAGTTCTATGGGGAGCTCCTACAATGAGCAGTTCTTC	CSASSMGSSYNEQFF
TRBJ1-5	.	TRBV19	.	TGTGCCAGTAGTATGGGGAATCAGCCCCAGCATTTT	CASSMGNQPQHF
TRBJ2-1	.	TRBV5-5	.	TGTGCCAGCAGCTTGAAAGTGGGGAATGAGCAGTTCTTC	CASSLKVGNEQFF
TRBJ2-3	.	TRBV6-2/TRBV6-3	TRBD1	TGTGCCAGCAGTCGACAGGGACAAAGCACAGATACGCAGTATTTT	CASSRQGQSTDTQYF
TRBJ1-2	many	TRBV3-1	.	TGTGCCAGCAGCCAAGATCTTGTAGGGTTTGGCTACACCTTC	CASSQDLVGFGYTF
TRBJ1-1	.	TRBV15	.	TGTGCCACCAGCAGAGAATGGGAAATGAACACTGAAGCTTTCTTT	CATSREWEMNTEAFF
TRBJ2-3	few	TRBV10-2	TRBD2	TGCGCCAGCAAGGTTGGGATCGGGGAGGGCGATACGCAGTATTTT	CASKVGIGEGDTQYF
TRBJ2-1	.	TRBV2	TRBD2	TGTGCCAGCAGGCCTAGACTAGCGGGGGTAAGGAATGAGCAGTTCTTC	CASRPRLAGVRNEQFF
TRBJ1-1	few	TRBV5-1	.	TGCGCCAGCAGCACGCCGGGACGATCGGTGAACACTGAAGCTTTCTTT	CASSTPGRSVNTEAFF
TRBJ1-2	few	TRBV27	.	TGTGCCAGCAGTTTCGTGGACTCCGATGGCTACACCTTC	CASSFVDSDGYTF
TRBJ2-7	many	TRBV12-3/TRBV12-4	.	.	CASSSSGEQYF
TRBJ1-2	few	TRBV6-1	.	TGTGCCAGCAGTGATCCTTTCGCCCATGGCTACACCTTC	CASSDPFAHGYTF
TRBJ2-7	.	TRBV13	TRBD2	TGTGCCAGCAGCCCGCTGACCGGGACTAGCGGGGGCCGGTCCTACGAGCAGTACTTC	CASSPLTGTSGGRSYEQYF
TRBJ1-1	.	TRBV29-1	TRBD1	TGCAGCGTTGGCGGACAGGGAAACACTGAAGCTTTCTTT	CSVGGQGNTEAFF
TRBJ1-2	.	TRBV6-5	TRBD1	TGTGCCAGCAGTTACTCGGGACAGGGGGCTGAAGGCTATGGCTACACCTTC	CASSYSGQGAEGYGYTF
TRBJ1-2	many	TRBV5-5	.	TGTGCCAGCAGCCCGGGGCGGGATGGCTATGGCTACACCTTC	CASSPGRDGYGYTF